The 29 T cell receptor beta chains below all came from one sample that was sequenced in a study of shared clonotypes between healthy human individuals. Positively selected for CCR7, the CD45RO-negative cells used as naive CD8 cells excluded terminally differentiated effector memory CD45RA+ cells. TCRdb's copy holds only in-frame clones and misses some; the assay was immunoSEQ multiplex PCR. The table records about 2 million clones, 85% to 95% of them present only once. The sample consisted of naive CD8+ T cells sorted from blood. These receptors all stem from a young man in good health.

The chain is built from TRBV6-6 and TRBJ1-5; no clear D. There are 13 residues in the CDR3. V was trimmed by 6 bases and J by 5 bases, leaving 11 bases between them. Per the germline V gene, CDR1 is MNHNY and CDR2 is SVGAGI (reference sequence). The chain's CDR3 is CASSPFPYQPQHF. CDR3 DNA sequence: TGTGCCAGCAGCCCGTTCCCATATCAGCCCCAGCATTTT.

This clone was detected once. The chain combines TRBV7-9 with TRBJ1-2, with 12 bases aligning to TRBD1. The CDR3 is made up of 16 amino acids. Germline CDR1 reads SEHNR; CDR2 reads FQNEAQ (reference sequence). The V and J ends lost 5 bases and 6 bases, in that order; junction bases with no gene match: 10. CDR3 sequence: CASSPSRGQGADGYTF. CDR3 DNA: TGTGCCAGCAGCCCAAGCCGGGGACAGGGGGCGGATGGCTACACCTTC.

V gene TRBV30 combines with J gene TRBJ2-2, with TRBD1 as a possible D gene (5 bases). There are 11 residues in the CDR3. Looked up from germline, CDR1 is GTSNPN and CDR2 is SVGIG (reference sequence). V was shortened by 5 bases and J by 4 bases, with 5 bases between the two germline ends. CDR3 residues: CAWGATGELFF. The CDR3 coding sequence is TGTGCCTGGGGGGCCACCGGGGAGCTGTTTTTT.

Turning to this clone: This sample includes further DNA sequences coding for the same CDR3. The chain has TRBV9 and TRBJ2-7; 7 bases agree with TRBD2. The germline CDR1 and CDR2 sequences are SGDLS and YYNGEE. V lost 0 bases to trimming and J lost 4 bases; unmatched junction nucleotides: 4. CDR3 size: 14 residues. In DNA form, the CDR3 reads TGTGCCAGCAGCGTAGCTGGGGGGGTTTACGAGCAGTACTTC. It encodes CASSVAGGVYEQYF.

A note on this clone: Other DNA sequences in the sample encode the same CDR3. The chain combines TRBV6-5 with TRBJ2-7; D perhaps matches TRBD1 (6 bases). This CDR3 has 12 amino acids. Germline V lookup: CDR1 MNHEY, CDR2 SVGAGI. Trimming stripped 4 bases from V and 4 bases from J, with 8 bases between. The CDR3 DNA sequence: TGTGCCAGCAGTTCAACAGGGTACGAGCAGTACTTC. This sequence encodes CASSSTGYEQYF.

The chain has TRBV5-6 and TRBJ1-4, with 10 bases matching TRBD1. Per the germline V gene, CDR1 is SGHDT and CDR2 is YYEEEE. The CDR3 extends over 15 amino acids. The V segment lost 0 bases and the J segment 7 bases; nucleotides outside the gene matches: 3. The CDR3 nucleotides read TGTGCCAGCAGCTTGGACGGGACAGGGGTTGAAAAACTGTTTTTT. It translates to CASSLDGTGVEKLFF.

The chain combines TRBV27 with TRBJ2-3; a weak D match, TRBD2 (5 bases). The germline CDR1 and CDR2 sequences are MNHEY and SMNVEV (reference sequence). Trimming took off 3 bases at V and 6 bases at J, with 10 bases between the two ends. The CDR3 has 13 residues. CDR3 coding DNA: TGTGCCAGCAGTTTCGGACGGGGTGATACGCAGTATTTT. This translates into CASSFGRGDTQYF.

About this clone: Other DNA sequences in this specimen translate into the identical CDR3. This sequence joins TRBV9 and TRBJ2-5; D is uncertain. V gave up 0 bases and J gave up 1 base, with 10 bases separating them. Germline lookup yields CDR1 SGDLS and CDR2 YYNGEE. The CDR3 runs to 15 residues. The CDR3 reads CASSVEGVSQETQYF. In DNA, the CDR3 is TGTGCCAGCAGCGTAGAAGGAGTGAGCCAAGAGACCCAGTACTTC.

Comments on this clone: The same CDR3 arises from other DNA sequences in this sample as well. The V gene is TRBV2, the J gene TRBJ2-7; D uncertain. The ends were cut back, 4 bases at V and 2 bases at J, with 6 bases in the middle. There are 12 residues in the CDR3. Germline values: CDR1 SNHLY, CDR2 FYNNEI. The CDR3 DNA reads as TGTGCCAGCAGTGGTGAGGCCTACGAGCAGTACTTC. It translates to CASSGEAYEQYF.

This clone was counted a single time. This chain connects TRBV29-1 to TRBJ2-1; D gene ambiguous. The CDR3 spans 13 residues. Germline-derived CDR1 and CDR2 are SQVTM and ANQGSEA. The germline V and J ends were trimmed by 5 bases and 8 bases, with 16 bases remaining between them. The CDR3 reads CSVTEFFGHEQFF. The DNA for the CDR3 is TGCAGCGTTACGGAGTTCTTCGGCCATGAGCAGTTCTTC.

The V gene is TRBV7-6, the J gene TRBJ2-5, with D possibly TRBD2 on 5 matching bases. Trimming cost V 4 bases and J 3 bases, with 18 bases left between them. This CDR3 contains 16 residues. Germline V gene sequence: CDR1 SGHVS, CDR2 FNYEAQ. The CDR3 sequence: CASSSSPRAGEETQYF. In DNA form, the CDR3 reads TGTGCCAGCAGCTCAAGTCCGAGGGCAGGTGAAGAGACCCAGTACTTC.

This clone is a singleton in its sample. The V and J genes are TRBV19 and TRBJ1-1, with D unclear. Per germline, CDR1 LNHDA and CDR2 SQIVND (reference sequence). Trimming left V 0 bases short and J 6 bases short, with 14 bases between. This CDR3 is 15 amino acids long. The CDR3 is CASSIDVWGFPEAFF. In DNA form, the CDR3 reads TGTGCCAGTAGTATAGACGTGTGGGGTTTCCCTGAAGCTTTCTTT. Full variable domain (rest looked up from reference TRBV19 and TRBJ1-1): DGGITQSPKYLFRKEGQNVTLSCEQNLNHDAMYWYRQDPGQGLRLIYYSQIVNDFQKGDIAEGYSVSREKKESFPLTVTSAQKNPTAFYLCASSIDVWGFPEAFFGQGTRLTVV.

This chain links TRBV30 with TRBJ2-7; TRBD1 might be the D (6 bases). CDR1 and CDR2 from the germline V gene are GTSNPN and SVGIG (reference sequence). The length of the CDR3 is 12 residues. Between the trimmed V and J ends, which lost 6 bases and 2 bases, there was a span of 11 bases. In DNA form, the CDR3 reads TGTGCCTGCAACAGGGTTGCCTACGAGCAGTACTTC. It encodes CACNRVAYEQYF.

The J gene is TRBJ2-2, the V gene TRBV6-1; 7 bases align to TRBD1. J lost 3 bases, V lost 2 bases, and 3 bases had no gene match. The CDR3 has 15 amino acids. Germline V CDR1 and CDR2: MNHNS, SASEGT. CDR3 bases: TGTGCCAGCAGTGAACCGACAGGGTACACCGGGGAGCTGTTTTTT. Translation gives CASSEPTGYTGELFF.

This sequence joins TRBV6-4 and TRBJ1-2; D call uncertain. The germline gives CDR1 MRHNA, CDR2 SNTAGT. Trimming removed 6 bases from V and 8 bases from J, with 10 bases in between. The CDR3 length is 11 residues. The DNA of the CDR3 is TGTGCCAGCAGATTGGGCCGGGGCTACACCTTC. Protein product: CASRLGRGYTF.

The V and J genes are TRBV14 and TRBJ2-7; no clear D gene. The ends were cut back, 0 bases at V and 1 base at J, with 4 bases in the middle. Germline CDR1 SGHDN, CDR2 FVKESK. The CDR3 consists of 13 residues. The CDR3 sequence: CASSQDTSYEQYF. The DNA for the CDR3 is TGTGCCAGCAGCCAAGACACGTCCTACGAGCAGTACTTC.

The chain uses TRBV4-3 and TRBJ2-1; TRBD2 might be the D (6 bases). CDR1 is LGHNA, CDR2 YSLEER, per germline. This CDR3 is 16 amino acids long. Trimming removed 6 bases from V and 6 bases from J, with 21 bases in between. The CDR3 loop is CASRDGRGNIGNEQFF. CDR3 DNA: TGCGCCAGCAGGGACGGCCGGGGGAATATCGGCAATGAGCAGTTCTTC.

The chain links TRBV4-1 to TRBJ2-1; 11 nucleotides match TRBD2. CDR3 length equals 17 residues. In germline, CDR1 is MGHRA, CDR2 YSYEKL. V was pared by 0 bases and J by 8 bases, with 9 bases of the junction left unmatched. The CDR3 nucleotides read TGCGCCAGCAGCCAAGATGAGACTAGCGGGGAGGGGGATGAGCAGTTCTTC. Its protein is CASSQDETSGEGDEQFF.

The chain employs TRBV28 and TRBJ2-7; 7 positions match TRBD1. Germline assignment: CDR1 MDHEN and CDR2 SYDVKM. V shed 4 bases and J 2 bases; nucleotides not matched to a gene: 5. CDR3 length: 14 residues. CDR3 protein: CASSSPGTAYEQYF. The CDR3 DNA follows: TGTGCCAGCAGTTCGCCCGGGACAGCCTACGAGCAGTACTTC.

This clone was recorded once. This chain uses TRBV25-1 with TRBJ2-1; 7 bases map to TRBD1. This CDR3 has 16 residues. With V trimmed by 4 bases and J by 3 bases, 9 bases remained unmatched. Germline V CDR1 and CDR2: MGHDK, SYGVNS. Here the CDR3 DNA reads TGTGCCAGCAGTGGCTTCCGGGACAGTGTCTACAATGAGCAGTTCTTC. This translates into CASSGFRDSVYNEQFF.

The chain uses TRBV2 and TRBJ1-1; D unclear. The CDR3 consists of 12 residues. Deletions cut 2 bases from V and 6 bases from J, with 7 bases between. Germline V gives CDR1 SNHLY, CDR2 FYNNEI. The DNA for the CDR3 is TGTGCCAGCAGTGAAAGCGGGCCTGAAGCTTTCTTT. Translation: CASSESGPEAFF.

The V gene is TRBV9, the J gene TRBJ1-6, with 7 positions matching TRBD1. The J segment lost 8 bases and the V segment lost 0 bases, leaving 2 bases of the junction unmatched. Germline V CDR1 and CDR2: SGDLS, YYNGEE. The CDR3 sequence is 14 residues long. The CDR3 region has the DNA TGTGCCAGCAGCGTAGGAGGGGGCCATTCACCCCTCCACTTT. Protein sequence: CASSVGGGHSPLHF.

The chain has TRBV18 and TRBJ2-7; the D gene is possibly TRBD2 (6 bases). This CDR3 has 16 amino acids. The V and J ends lost 1 base and 0 bases respectively, with 13 bases between them. Germline V gene sequence: CDR1 KGHSH, CDR2 LQKENI. The CDR3 DNA reads TGTGCCAGCTCACCACGGGGGGACTCTAACTCCTACGAGCAGTACTTC. Translating gives CASSPRGDSNSYEQYF.

This chain connects TRBV9 to TRBJ2-3; 8 nucleotides line up with TRBD2. CDR1 SGDLS and CDR2 YYNGEE come from the germline V gene. V shed 3 bases and J 0 bases; nucleotides not matched to a gene: 3. The CDR3 runs 15 residues. CDR3 region: CASSDSGTSTDTQYF. As DNA, the CDR3 is TGTGCCAGCAGCGATAGCGGGACCAGCACAGATACGCAGTATTTT.

The V gene is TRBV4-1, the J gene TRBJ2-1, with 12 bases identical to TRBD1. Germline CDR1 and CDR2: MGHRA and YSYEKL. CDR3 size: 16 residues. Unmatched junction bases numbered 11, after V lost 4 bases and J lost 10 bases. The CDR3 sequence: CASSPTPGQGAMEQFF. For the CDR3, the DNA is TGCGCCAGCAGCCCCACCCCGGGACAGGGGGCAATGGAGCAGTTCTTC.

V and J are TRBV6-6 and TRBJ2-7; TRBD1 aligns across 7 bases. Germline CDR1 reads MNHNY; CDR2 reads SVGAGI (reference sequence). The CDR3 loop spans 14 amino acids. V lost 5 bases, J lost 4 bases, and 8 bases stayed unmatched. The CDR3 spells CASSIQGIPYEQYF. The CDR3 nucleotides are TGTGCCAGCAGTATACAGGGGATACCATACGAGCAGTACTTC.

The chain joins TRBV6-1 to TRBJ1-2; 10 bases match TRBD1. Per the germline V gene, CDR1 is MNHNS and CDR2 is SASEGT. The CDR3 has 14 amino acids. V lost 1 base, J lost 7 bases, and 3 bases stayed unmatched. The CDR3 here is CASSEGQGAGGYTF. CDR3 nucleotides: TGTGCCAGCAGTGAAGGACAGGGGGCGGGTGGCTACACCTTC.

As concerns this clone: The same CDR3 is also encoded by other DNA sequences in this sample. The chain employs TRBV29-1 and TRBJ2-7, with D perhaps TRBD1 (7 bases). This CDR3 comprises 12 residues. The V end lost 3 bases, the J end lost 4 bases, and 10 bases lay between the germline ends. Per the germline V gene, CDR1 is SQVTM and CDR2 is ANQGSEA. For the CDR3, the DNA is TGCAGCGTTGAGGCAGGGGGGTACGAGCAGTACTTC. Encoded protein: CSVEAGGYEQYF.

This clone was picked up one time. The chain uses TRBV28 and TRBJ2-1, with 9 bases that match TRBD2. The CDR3 is 14 residues long. Germline lookup yields CDR1 MDHEN and CDR2 SYDVKM. V dropped 3 bases and J dropped 6; count of bases not matched to a gene: 3. Here the CDR3 reads CASSFRGLANEQFF. CDR3 in DNA: TGTGCCAGCAGTTTCCGGGGACTAGCCAATGAGCAGTTCTTC.